The 30 T cell receptor beta chains presented below share a single source sample, sequenced in a study of a mutant IDH1 vaccine in newly diagnosed glioma. The protocol was immunoSEQ multiplex PCR, while the TCRdb copy is restricted to in-frame clones and leaves out a portion. The data show about 38,000 clones, just under 95% seen once. Regarding time point: baseline, week 1 (first vaccination visit). Stated treatment: pre-vaccination baseline after standard-of-care therapy. Sample: PBMCs, taken from a glioma patient treated with radiotherapy, temozolomide or both. Receptor source: a man aged 18-30 years with glioma.

J is TRBJ2-2 and V is TRBV6-5; 8 nucleotides match TRBD1. The junction had 6 bases not matched to a gene; V was cut back by 2 bases and J by 7 bases. This CDR3 is built from 15 residues. Germline V gene data show CDR1 as MNHEY and CDR2 as SVGAGI. In DNA form, the CDR3 reads TGTGCCAGCAGTTACACGCGACAGGGGTACGGGGAGCTGTTTTTT. Its translation is CASSYTRQGYGELFF.

V usage is TRBV6-6 and J usage is TRBJ2-1, with a weak D call TRBD2 (5 bases). This CDR3 has 15 residues. The germline CDR1 and CDR2 sequences are MNHNY and SVGAGI (reference sequence). V lost 7 bases, J lost 4 bases, and 17 bases lay in between. The DNA for the CDR3 is TGTGCCAGCACCCTTAGGACTTCCTTATACAATGAGCAGTTCTTC. It encodes CASTLRTSLYNEQFF.

DNA of the CDR3: TGCAGCGTTCGAGGTGACATGAACGGCTACACCTTC. This sequence encodes CSVRGDMNGYTF. The V gene is TRBV29-1, the J gene TRBJ1-2; no clear D. Germline V gene lookup returns CDR1 SQVTM and CDR2 ANQGSEA. Deletions cut 5 bases from V and 8 bases from J, with 15 bases between. The CDR3 runs 12 residues.

V usage is TRBV4-3 and J usage is TRBJ1-1; no definite D call. CDR1 and CDR2 (germline): LGHNA, YSLEER. V was pared by 0 bases and J by 1 base, with 12 bases between. The CDR3 loop spans 16 amino acids. The CDR3 loop is CASSQDRELTNTEAFF. CDR3 in DNA: TGCGCCAGCAGCCAAGATCGGGAGCTGACGAACACTGAAGCTTTCTTT.

The chain uses TRBV7-2 and TRBJ1-5; D gene uncertain. The germline V and J ends were trimmed by 1 base and 8 bases, with 9 bases remaining between them. CDR3 length: 13 amino acids. Germline V gene lookup returns CDR1 SGHTA and CDR2 FQGNSA. The chain's CDR3 is CASSLGGREPQHF. DNA for the CDR3: TGTGCCAGCAGCTTAGGCGGCCGTGAGCCCCAGCATTTT.

This chain connects TRBV29-1 to TRBJ1-1; D perhaps matches TRBD1 (5 bases). V lost 4 bases and J 1 base, leaving 7 bases between the germline ends. Germline-derived CDR1 and CDR2 are SQVTM and ANQGSEA. This CDR3 has 12 amino acids. The CDR3 nucleotides read TGCAGCGTTGGACAGACGAACACTGAAGCTTTCTTT. Translated: CSVGQTNTEAFF.

The chain is built from TRBV4-1 and TRBJ1-6; D gene ambiguous. The CDR3 covers 14 residues. V was pared by 2 bases and J by 7 bases, with 9 bases between. The germline CDR1 and CDR2 sequences are MGHRA and YSYEKL. CDR3 DNA sequence: TGCGCCAGCAGCCAAATTATCGGAAATTCACCCCTCCACTTT. The encoded protein is CASSQIIGNSPLHF.

The chain links TRBV30 to TRBJ1-2; 9 bases line up with TRBD1. J lost 4 bases, V lost 1 base, and 7 bases had no gene match. This CDR3 has 15 residues. The germline V gene encodes CDR1 GTSNPN and CDR2 SVGIG (reference sequence). The CDR3 spells CAWSDWGTGRYGYTF. The DNA of the CDR3 is TGTGCCTGGAGTGACTGGGGGACAGGGCGCTATGGCTACACCTTC.

The rearrangement joins TRBV7-9 to TRBJ1-1; 9 positions agree with TRBD1. The V gene end was trimmed by 4 bases and the J gene end by 5 bases; junction bases not matched to a gene: 8. Looked up from germline, CDR1 is SEHNR and CDR2 is FQNEAQ (reference sequence). The CDR3 length is 15 residues. The CDR3 DNA reads as TGTGCCAGCAGCTCCCAGGACAGGGGTGTAACTGAAGCTTTCTTT. It codes for CASSSQDRGVTEAFF. The complete variable domain, with remaining parts taken from reference TRBV7-9 and TRBJ1-1, reads DTGVSQNPRHKITKRGQNVTFRCDPISEHNRLYWYRQTLGQGPEFLTYFQNEAQLEKSRLLSDRFSAERPKGSFSTLEIQRTEQGDSAMYLCASSSQDRGVTEAFFGQGTRLTVV.

This clone came up once. The V gene is TRBV29-1, the J gene TRBJ2-3; D is undetermined. This CDR3 comprises 10 residues. Trimming left V 7 bases short and J 4 bases short, with 6 bases between. Germline lookup yields CDR1 SQVTM and CDR2 ANQGSEA. CDR3 amino acids: CSALADTQYF. CDR3 DNA sequence: TGCAGCGCTCTAGCAGATACGCAGTATTTT.

The chain uses TRBV5-6 and TRBJ2-5; perhaps TRBD1 as D (5 bases). Germline CDR1 and CDR2: SGHDT and YYEEEE. The ends were cut back, 3 bases at V and 2 bases at J, with 11 bases in the middle. The CDR3 length is 14 residues. CDR3 amino acids: CASSYTGLQETQYF. CDR3 nucleotides: TGTGCCAGCAGCTATACAGGATTGCAAGAGACCCAGTACTTC.

The rearrangement uses TRBV21-1 and TRBJ2-1; the D segment call TRBD2 is taken from the table without a DNA check. TRBV21-1 is classified as a pseudogene. The length of the CDR3 is 16 residues. The CDR3 is CASSKKGKRDDNEQFF. The CDR3 DNA reads as TGTGCCAGCAGCAAAAAGGGGAAGCGGGACGACAATGAGCAGTTCTTC.

The CDR3 nucleotides read TGTGCCAGCAGCTTGGGCGGCGGGTGGGGTGAGACCCAGTACTTC. Its translation is CASSLGGGWGETQYF. This chain uses TRBV7-2 with TRBJ2-5, with D possibly being TRBD2 (5 bases). Trimming shortened V by 3 bases and J by 5 bases, and 16 bases separated the two germline ends. There are 15 residues in the CDR3. Germline-derived CDR1 and CDR2 are SGHTA and FQGNSA.

This chain uses TRBV5-1 with TRBJ2-2; a weak D match, TRBD2 (5 bases). The CDR3 spans 19 residues. Trimming removed 4 bases at V and 4 bases at J, with 26 bases between. Germline V gives CDR1 SGHRS, CDR2 YFSETQ. The CDR3 reads CASSPGSGTRFGSTGELFF. The CDR3 region has the DNA TGCGCCAGCAGCCCGGGATCCGGCACTAGGTTTGGGAGCACCGGGGAGCTGTTTTTT.

This chain links TRBV6-1 with TRBJ2-6, with TRBD1 as a possible D gene (6 bases). The V gene's germline CDR1 is MNHNS and CDR2 SASEGT. Trimming cost V 1 base and J 13 bases, with 14 bases left between them. The CDR3 extends over 14 amino acids. CDR3 sequence reads: CASSEEAGVGVLTF. The CDR3 bases are TGTGCCAGCAGTGAAGAGGCAGGGGTGGGTGTCCTGACTTTC.

V gene TRBV4-1 combines with J gene TRBJ1-1, with D possibly being TRBD1 (5 bases). The V gene lost 1 base and the J gene lost 3 bases, with 21 bases spanning the gap. The CDR3 contains 18 residues. From germline, CDR1 is MGHRA and CDR2 YSYEKL. CDR3 in amino acids: CASSQAWGLGFFYTEAFF. The CDR3, as DNA: TGCGCCAGCAGCCAAGCGTGGGGCCTGGGGTTTTTTTACACTGAAGCTTTCTTT.

V gene TRBV5-6 combines with J gene TRBJ1-4; 11 positions agree with TRBD1. The germline gives CDR1 SGHDT, CDR2 YYEEEE. The CDR3 runs to 15 residues. With V trimmed by 4 bases and J by 8 bases, 7 bases remained unmatched. The CDR3 protein is CASSLRTGGLEKLFF. The DNA for the CDR3 is TGTGCCAGCAGCCTCCGGACAGGGGGCTTGGAAAAACTGTTTTTT. The whole variable domain, remainder taken from reference TRBV5-6 and TRBJ1-4, is DAGVTQSPTHLIKTRGQQVTLRCSPKSGHDTVSWYQQALGQGPQFIFQYYEEEERQRGNFPDRFSGHQFPNYSSELNVNALLLGDSALYLCASSLRTGGLEKLFFGSGTQLSVL.

This chain joins TRBV2 and TRBJ1-1; no clear D gene. Deletions cut 2 bases from V and 2 bases from J, with 9 bases between. This CDR3 has 14 amino acids. CDR1 SNHLY and CDR2 FYNNEI come from the germline V gene. CDR3 amino acids: CASSEQGHNTEAFF. The CDR3 DNA follows: TGTGCCAGCAGTGAACAAGGGCACAACACTGAAGCTTTCTTT.

The chain joins TRBV15 to TRBJ2-7; a possible D gene is TRBD1 (6 bases). Germline V lookup: CDR1 LNHNV, CDR2 YYDKDF (reference sequence). V was cut by 5 bases and J by 7 bases, with 21 bases left in between. The CDR3 is 15 amino acids. The CDR3 sequence is CATSRPDSGPLEQYF. In DNA, the CDR3 is TGTGCCACCAGCCGCCCGGACAGTGGCCCCCTAGAGCAGTACTTC.

The rearrangement joins TRBV7-8 to TRBJ1-4; no reliable D call. V was cut by 5 bases and J by 6 bases, with 13 bases left in between. The CDR3 is 14 amino acids. CDR1 and CDR2 from the germline V gene are SGHVS and FQNEAQ. The CDR3 is CASSPLQGYEKLFF. The DNA of the CDR3 is TGTGCCAGCAGCCCCCTACAAGGTTATGAAAAACTGTTTTTT. Full variable domain (missing parts from reference TRBV7-8 and TRBJ1-4): GAGVSQSPRYKVAKRGQDVALRCDPISGHVSLFWYQQALGQGPEFLTYFQNEAQLDKSGLPSDRFFAERPEGSVSTLKIQRTQQEDSAVYLCASSPLQGYEKLFFGSGTQLSVL.

The rearrangement joins TRBV4-2 to TRBJ2-1; the D gene is possibly TRBD2 (6 bases). The CDR3 extends over 14 amino acids. Germline CDR1 reads LGHNA; CDR2 reads YNFKEQ. The ends were cut back, 2 bases at V and 6 bases at J, with 11 bases in the middle. In nucleotides, the CDR3 is TGTGCCAGCAGCCAACCCATGGGGGGCAATGAGCAGTTCTTC. It yields the protein CASSQPMGGNEQFF.

This chain links TRBV27 with TRBJ2-7; TRBD2 aligns across 9 bases. The CDR3 is 15 amino acids. V trimming: 5 bases; J trimming: 2 bases; junction bases outside the gene matches: 7. Per germline, CDR1 MNHEY and CDR2 SMNVEV (reference sequence). The CDR3 spells CASSPRLAVTYEQYF. The CDR3 region has the DNA TGTGCCAGCAGTCCTCGACTAGCGGTTACCTACGAGCAGTACTTC.

This rearrangement joins TRBV6-5 to TRBJ1-4; D may be TRBD1 (5 bases). The CDR3 is 14 amino acids. Between the trimmed V and J ends, which lost 6 bases and 5 bases, there was a span of 13 bases. Germline lookup yields CDR1 MNHEY and CDR2 SVGAGI. CDR3 coding DNA: TGTGCCAGCAGGACTCAGGGCAGCAATGAAAAACTGTTTTTT. Translation gives CASRTQGSNEKLFF.

This chain uses TRBV5-1 with TRBJ2-7, with 9 positions matching TRBD2. Germline V lookup: CDR1 SGHRS, CDR2 YFSETQ. CDR3 length equals 14 residues. Trimming at V came to 0 bases and at J to 3 bases, leaving 1 base not matched to a gene. As DNA, the CDR3 is TGCGCCAGCAGCTTGGGACTAGCGGTCTACGAGCAGTACTTC. Translated: CASSLGLAVYEQYF.

The chain uses TRBV19 and TRBJ2-5; 12 nucleotides agree with TRBD2. J was trimmed by 5 bases and V by 3 bases; bases with no gene match: 13. The germline V gene encodes CDR1 LNHDA and CDR2 SQIVND (reference sequence). The CDR3 covers 18 residues. CDR3 in amino acids: CASSIGLAGGPREETQYF. Written as DNA, the CDR3 is TGTGCCAGTAGTATCGGGCTAGCGGGAGGGCCGAGGGAGGAGACCCAGTACTTC.

The chain combines TRBV2 with TRBJ1-1, with unresolved D. Trimming left V 4 bases short and J 2 bases short, with 8 bases between. CDR1 and CDR2 from the germline V gene are SNHLY and FYNNEI. This CDR3 has 13 residues. The CDR3 bases are TGTGCCAGCAGTGGAGCCCCTAACACTGAAGCTTTCTTT. Translating gives CASSGAPNTEAFF. Full variable domain (missing parts from reference TRBV2 and TRBJ1-1): EPEVTQTPSHQVTQMGQEVILRCVPISNHLYFYWYRQILGQKVEFLVSFYNNEISEKSEIFDDQFSVERPDGSNFTLKIRSTKLEDSAMYFCASSGAPNTEAFFGQGTRLTVV.

V and J are TRBV28 and TRBJ1-2; maybe TRBD1 (5 bases). Germline V gene data show CDR1 as MDHEN and CDR2 as SYDVKM. CDR3 size: 12 residues. Trimming cost V 6 bases and J 0 bases, with 5 bases left between them. CDR3 region: CASRGANYGYTF. Here the CDR3 DNA reads TGTGCCAGCAGGGGGGCTAACTATGGCTACACCTTC.

The genes are TRBV7-2 and TRBJ2-5, with 13 bases aligning to TRBD2. CDR3 size: 16 residues. Looked up from germline, CDR1 is SGHTA and CDR2 is FQGNSA. V dropped 5 bases and J dropped 4; count of bases not matched to a gene: 7. The CDR3 DNA follows: TGTGCCAGCAGCCGGACTAGCGGGAGTGGGCGAGAGACCCAGTACTTC. Translation: CASSRTSGSGRETQYF.

This chain joins TRBV30 and TRBJ1-6, with a tentative D call TRBD1 (6 bases). Trimming stripped 3 bases from V and 7 bases from J, with 13 bases between. CDR1 is GTSNPN, CDR2 SVGIG, per germline (reference sequence). The CDR3 runs to 14 residues. The CDR3 DNA follows: TGTGCCTGGAGATTCCACAGGGAAAATTCACCCCTCCACTTT. It is translated as CAWRFHRENSPLHF.

V and J are TRBV7-2 and TRBJ1-1, with TRBD1 as a possible D gene (6 bases). V was pared by 2 bases and J by 1 base, with 17 bases between. Germline V gene data show CDR1 as SGHTA and CDR2 as FQGNSA. The CDR3 totals 17 residues. The CDR3 bases are TGTGCCAGCAGCTTATTCGGGGGGCCAGGAGCGAACACTGAAGCTTTCTTT. This codes for CASSLFGGPGANTEAFF.